This T cell receptor (beta chain) stems from a study of response to subunit inactivated influenza vaccine. Findings and limits, study-wide: The authors proposed limited new T cell recruitment per seasonal influenza vaccination.

In its sample, this clonotype was seen a few times. Its antigen is as yet unknown. TCRdb recomputed calls from the RT-PCR reads with MiXCR, one row per CDR3 protein. The table shows more than 550,000 distinct CDR3 sequences, with roughly 10% occurring only once. The specimen comprised PBMCs from blood, sampled on the day of vaccination. The sequence came from a man between 50 and 59 years old who received an inactivated influenza vaccine.

The CDR3 sequence: CASSLGSGGLTNTGELFF. The DNA for the CDR3 is TGTGCCAGCAGCTTAGGCTCAGGGGGGCTGACGAACACCGGGGAGCTGTTTTTT. The rearrangement uses TRBV7-8 and TRBJ2-2; D perhaps matches TRBD1 (7 bases). The germline gives CDR1 SGHVS, CDR2 FQNEAQ. The CDR3 is made up of 18 amino acids. With 1 base removed from V and 0 bases from J, the gap between germline ends came to 15 bases.